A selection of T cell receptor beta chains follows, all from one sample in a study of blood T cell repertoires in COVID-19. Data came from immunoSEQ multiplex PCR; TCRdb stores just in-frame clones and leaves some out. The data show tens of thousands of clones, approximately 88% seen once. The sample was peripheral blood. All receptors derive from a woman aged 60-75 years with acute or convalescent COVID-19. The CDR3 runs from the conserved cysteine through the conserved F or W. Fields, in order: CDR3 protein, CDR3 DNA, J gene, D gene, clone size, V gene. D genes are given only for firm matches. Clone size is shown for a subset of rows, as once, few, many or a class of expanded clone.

CASSRETGYTF	TGCGCCAGCAGCCGGGAGACAGGGTACACCTTC	TRBJ1-2	TRBD1	.	TRBV4-1
CSAGDRGTSPLHF	TGCAGCGCGGGGGACAGGGGCACTTCACCCCTCCACTTT	TRBJ1-6	TRBD1	.	TRBV29-1
CASSRIAGSSYNEQFF	TGTGCCAGCAGCCGAATAGCGGGATCGTCCTACAATGAGCAGTTCTTC	TRBJ2-1	TRBD2	.	TRBV11-1
CASSTGQAADTQYF	TGTGCCAGCAGCACGGGACAGGCCGCAGATACGCAGTATTTT	TRBJ2-3	TRBD1	.	TRBV7-2
CASSLKGGLGYTF	TGTGCCAGCAGTTTAAAAGGGGGCCTGGGCTACACCTTC	TRBJ1-2	TRBD1	.	TRBV27
CASSQEVTSGRRDTQYF	TGTGCCAGCAGCCAAGAAGTAACTAGCGGGAGGAGAGATACGCAGTATTTT	TRBJ2-3	TRBD2	.	TRBV14
CASAPGTVSNQPQHF	TGTGCCAGCGCCCCCGGGACAGTGAGCAATCAGCCCCAGCATTTT	TRBJ1-5	TRBD1	.	TRBV27
CASSGTGGNEKLFF	TGTGCCAGTAGCGGGACAGGGGGTAATGAAAAACTGTTTTTT	TRBJ1-4	TRBD1	.	TRBV19
CASSLVSAGDYGYTF	TGCGCCAGCAGCTTGGTGTCGGCAGGGGACTATGGCTACACCTTC	TRBJ1-2	.	.	TRBV5-1
CASSTGLVYNEQFF	TGTGCCAGCAGCACCGGACTAGTCTACAATGAGCAGTTCTTC	TRBJ2-1	TRBD2	.	TRBV9
CASNLRGDYGYTF	TGTGCCAGCAACCTCAGGGGAGACTATGGCTACACCTTC	TRBJ1-2	.	few	TRBV2
CATSGNSPEDYGYTF	TGTGCCACCAGCGGCAACTCCCCTGAGGACTATGGCTACACCTTC	TRBJ1-2	.	.	TRBV15
CAWSRTGGPGELFF	TGTGCCTGGAGTAGAACGGGAGGGCCCGGGGAGCTGTTTTTT	TRBJ2-2	TRBD2	.	TRBV30
CASSQEGSGSSYNEQFF	TGCGCCAGCAGCCAAGAAGGGAGCGGGAGCTCCTACAATGAGCAGTTCTTC	TRBJ2-1	TRBD2	.	TRBV4-1
CASSIYGGQSEKLFF	TGTGCCAGTAGTATATACGGGGGACAGAGTGAAAAACTGTTTTTT	TRBJ1-4	TRBD1	.	TRBV19
CAWSDGYGYTF	TGTGCCTGGAGCGACGGGTATGGCTACACCTTC	TRBJ1-2	.	.	TRBV30
CASSLIGVEKLFF	TGTGCCAGCAGCTTAATAGGGGTCGAAAAACTGTTTTTT	TRBJ1-4	.	.	TRBV13
CASSGVQRGSSYNEQFF	TGTGCCAGCAGCGGGGTTCAGCGGGGGAGCTCCTACAATGAGCAGTTCTTC	TRBJ2-1	TRBD2	.	TRBV7-3
CASSWTGADNEQFF	TGCGCCAGCAGCTGGACAGGGGCCGACAATGAGCAGTTCTTC	TRBJ2-1	TRBD1	once	TRBV5-1
CASSLGLLSTDTQYF	TGTGCCAGCAGCTTGGGACTTTTGAGCACAGATACGCAGTATTTT	TRBJ2-3	.	.	TRBV5-6
CASSVGGIGNTIYF	TGCGCCAGCAGTGTAGGGGGTATTGGAAACACCATATATTTT	TRBJ1-3	.	.	TRBV5-1
CASSQGGKKSNYGYTF	TGTGCCAGCAGCCAGGGGGGCAAAAAATCTAACTATGGCTACACCTTC	TRBJ1-2	TRBD1	.	TRBV28
CASSPPRQGVIADTQYF	TGTGCCAGCTCACCCCCGCGACAGGGGGTTATTGCAGATACGCAGTATTTT	TRBJ2-3	TRBD1	.	TRBV18
CASSVRTGGPYNEQFF	TGTGCCAGTAGTGTACGGACAGGGGGACCGTACAATGAGCAGTTCTTC	TRBJ2-1	TRBD1	medium-sized	TRBV19
CASSLQGGGRTEAFF	TGTGCCAGCAGCCTACAGGGCGGGGGGCGTACTGAAGCTTTCTTT	TRBJ1-1	.	once	TRBV6-5
CASSPRVLEAFF	TGTGCCAGCAGCCCCCGGGTTCTTGAAGCTTTCTTT	TRBJ1-1	.	.	TRBV7-9
CASSQGQGKGDTQYF	TGCGCCAGCAGCCAGGGACAGGGGAAGGGAGATACGCAGTATTTT	TRBJ2-3	TRBD1	.	TRBV4-3
CASSPVTGSNTEAFF	TGTGCCAGCTCACCGGTGACAGGTTCGAACACTGAAGCTTTCTTT	TRBJ1-1	.	.	TRBV18
CASSFSQSNGYTF	TGTGCCAGCAGTTTTAGCCAGTCTAATGGCTACACCTTC	TRBJ1-2	.	.	TRBV12-3/TRBV12-4
CASSRAGGGTDTQYF	TGTGCCAGCAGCCGAGCGGGAGGGGGCACAGATACGCAGTATTTT	TRBJ2-3	TRBD2	.	TRBV7-3
CASSSRTGVETQYF	TGTGCCAGCAGCTCCAGGACAGGGGTAGAGACCCAGTACTTC	TRBJ2-5	TRBD1	.	TRBV9
CASSTTGGMRNTIYF	TGTGCCAGTAGCACTACAGGGGGCATGAGAAACACCATATATTTT	TRBJ1-3	TRBD1	.	TRBV19
CASSEAGGANEKLFF	TGTGCCAGCAGTGAAGCAGGGGGCGCGAATGAAAAACTGTTTTTT	TRBJ1-4	TRBD1	.	TRBV6-1
CASSAWSSGGTQIGQFF	TGTGCCAGTAGTGCCTGGTCTAGCGGGGGGACCCAGATTGGGCAGTTCTTC	TRBJ2-1	TRBD2	.	TRBV19
CASSSMTSVTGTQYF	TGCGCCAGCAGCTCGATGACTAGCGTGACCGGTACGCAGTATTTT	TRBJ2-3	TRBD2	.	TRBV5-1
CASSPLVLSTDTQYF	TGTGCCAGCTCACCATTGGTACTTAGCACAGATACGCAGTATTTT	TRBJ2-3	.	.	TRBV18
CASSYSLAGGPGTQYF	TGTGCCAGCAGTTACTCGCTAGCGGGAGGGCCAGGGACCCAGTACTTC	TRBJ2-5	TRBD2	once	TRBV6-2/TRBV6-3
CASSRASNYGYTF	TGTGCCAGCAGCAGGGCCTCCAACTATGGCTACACCTTC	TRBJ1-2	.	few	TRBV6-5
CASSPGTGGPYGNTIYF	TGTGCCAGCAGCCCCGGGACAGGGGGCCCTTACGGGAACACCATATATTTT	TRBJ1-3	TRBD1	.	TRBV7-9
CASSPQNNEQFF	TGTGCCAGCAGCCCCCAAAACAATGAGCAGTTCTTC	TRBJ2-1	.	once	TRBV7-2
CASSLGRGGPLETQYF	TGTGCCAGCAGCTTAGGGCGGGGGGGCCCCTTAGAGACCCAGTACTTC	TRBJ2-5	TRBD2	.	TRBV7-2
CASSPRISTEAFF	TGTGCCAGCAGCCCCCGAATCAGCACTGAAGCTTTCTTT	TRBJ1-1	.	.	TRBV21-1